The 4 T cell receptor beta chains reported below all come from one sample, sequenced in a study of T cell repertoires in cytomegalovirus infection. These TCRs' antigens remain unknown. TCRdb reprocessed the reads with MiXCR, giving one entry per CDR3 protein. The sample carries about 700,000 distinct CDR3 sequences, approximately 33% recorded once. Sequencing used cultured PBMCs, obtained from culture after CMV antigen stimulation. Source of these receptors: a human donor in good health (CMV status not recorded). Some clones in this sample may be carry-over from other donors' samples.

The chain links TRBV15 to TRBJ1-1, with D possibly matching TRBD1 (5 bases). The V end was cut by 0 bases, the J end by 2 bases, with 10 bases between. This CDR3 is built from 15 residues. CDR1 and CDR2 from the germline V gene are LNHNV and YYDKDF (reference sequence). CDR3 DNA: TGTGCCACCAGCAGAGATCCCAGGGTAAACACTGAAGCTTTCTTT. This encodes CATSRDPRVNTEAFF.

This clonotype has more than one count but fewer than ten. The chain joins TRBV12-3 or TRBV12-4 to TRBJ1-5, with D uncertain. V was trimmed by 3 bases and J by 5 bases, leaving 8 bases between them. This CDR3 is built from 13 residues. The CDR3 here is CASSFQPDQPQHF. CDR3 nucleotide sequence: TGTGCCAGCAGTTTCCAGCCGGATCAGCCCCAGCATTTT.

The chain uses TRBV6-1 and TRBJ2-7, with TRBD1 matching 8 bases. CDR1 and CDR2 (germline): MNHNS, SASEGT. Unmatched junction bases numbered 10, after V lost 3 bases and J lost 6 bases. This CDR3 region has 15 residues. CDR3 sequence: CASSDGTGEAGEQYF. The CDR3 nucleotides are TGTGCCAGCAGTGACGGGACAGGAGAAGCGGGCGAGCAGTACTTC.

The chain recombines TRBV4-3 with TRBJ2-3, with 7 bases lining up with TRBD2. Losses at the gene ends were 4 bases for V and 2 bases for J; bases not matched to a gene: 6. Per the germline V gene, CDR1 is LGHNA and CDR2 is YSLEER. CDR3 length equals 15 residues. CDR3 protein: CASSPGLETTDTQYF. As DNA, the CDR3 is TGCGCCAGCAGCCCCGGACTAGAGACCACAGATACGCAGTATTTT.